Listed below are T cell receptor beta chains from one sample, sequenced in a study of brain metastases from non-small cell lung cancer. TCRdb's table, derived via immunoSEQ multiplex PCR, lists solely in-frame clones and lacks some. This sample has 3,500 to 5,500 clones, with approximately 91% found just once. The material sequenced was tissue from a brain metastasis. Source of these receptors: a donor aged 40 or over with non-small cell lung cancer. Each CDR3 is given with its conserved first and last residue. The order of the fields is V gene, J gene, D gene, clone size, CDR3 DNA, CDR3 protein. A D gene is named only where the DNA matches it firmly. Size tells how often a clone was seen (once, few, many) or the class of an expanded clone, and some rows leave it out.

v_gene: TRBV7-9
j_gene: TRBJ2-5
d_gene: -
abundance: few
CDR3nt: TGTGCCAGCAGCTTACCCAGGAGGCAAGAGACCCAGTACTTC
CDR3aa: CASSLPRRQETQYF

v_gene: TRBV7-8
j_gene: TRBJ2-7
d_gene: -
abundance: -
CDR3nt: TGTGCCAGCAGCTTAGAGTCAAACGAGCAGTACTTC
CDR3aa: CASSLESNEQYF

v_gene: TRBV19
j_gene: TRBJ1-5
d_gene: -
abundance: -
CDR3nt: TGTGTCAGTAGTATAGACGACTCAGGGAGGGCCCAGCATTTT
CDR3aa: CVSSIDDSGRAQHF

v_gene: TRBV2
j_gene: TRBJ2-3
d_gene: -
abundance: -
CDR3nt: TGTGCCAGGACCCTGGCCCGCTCTAGCACAGATACGCAGTATTTT
CDR3aa: CARTLARSSTDTQYF

v_gene: TRBV7-3
j_gene: TRBJ2-1
d_gene: -
abundance: few
CDR3nt: TGTGCCAGCAGCTCCTACCGTGGGAATGAGCAGTTCTTC
CDR3aa: CASSSYRGNEQFF

v_gene: TRBV28
j_gene: TRBJ2-5
d_gene: TRBD2
abundance: -
CDR3nt: TGTGCCAGCAGTTTGGGGACTAGCCAAGAGACCCAGTACTTC
CDR3aa: CASSLGTSQETQYF

v_gene: TRBV7-3
j_gene: TRBJ2-2
d_gene: TRBD2
abundance: -
CDR3nt: TGTGCCAGCAGCTTCTTAGCGGGAGAGGCCGGGGAGCTGTTTTTT
CDR3aa: CASSFLAGEAGELFF

v_gene: TRBV6-1
j_gene: TRBJ1-6
d_gene: -
abundance: -
CDR3nt: TGTGCCAGCAGTGAACAGGGTCGGTCACCCCTCCACTTT
CDR3aa: CASSEQGRSPLHF

v_gene: TRBV7-2
j_gene: TRBJ1-1
d_gene: -
abundance: -
CDR3nt: TGTGCCAGCAGCTTAGGGTTCCGGCAAGGGAACACTGAAGCTTTCTTT
CDR3aa: CASSLGFRQGNTEAFF

v_gene: TRBV7-3
j_gene: TRBJ2-7
d_gene: TRBD2
abundance: -
CDR3nt: TGTGCCAGCAGCGCCGGCCGGGGGGAGGGCTACGAGCAGTACTTC
CDR3aa: CASSAGRGEGYEQYF

v_gene: TRBV7-9
j_gene: TRBJ2-2
d_gene: TRBD2
abundance: -
CDR3nt: TGTGCCAGCAGCTTAGCCCGACTAGCGGGGAACACCGGGGAGCTGTTTTTT
CDR3aa: CASSLARLAGNTGELFF

v_gene: TRBV30
j_gene: TRBJ2-1
d_gene: TRBD2
abundance: -
CDR3nt: TGTGCCTGGAGTGTATTCCGTAGCGGGCCCGCCAATGAGCAGTTCTTC
CDR3aa: CAWSVFRSGPANEQFF

v_gene: TRBV24-1
j_gene: TRBJ2-2
d_gene: -
abundance: -
CDR3nt: TGTGCCACCAGTGATTCAAGACGCGAAACCGGGGAGCTGTTTTTT
CDR3aa: CATSDSRRETGELFF

v_gene: TRBV24-1
j_gene: TRBJ2-5
d_gene: -
abundance: -
CDR3nt: TGTGCCACCAGGGACGGAGCTAAGGAGACCCAGTACTTC
CDR3aa: CATRDGAKETQYF

v_gene: TRBV3-1/TRBV3-2
j_gene: TRBJ2-3
d_gene: -
abundance: -
CDR3nt: TGTGCCAGCGGTCTGAGTAAACCCACAGATACGCAGTATTTT
CDR3aa: CASGLSKPTDTQYF

v_gene: TRBV7-2
j_gene: TRBJ1-4
d_gene: -
abundance: -
CDR3nt: TGTGCCAGCAGCGGAACCGGGACGAAAGGTGAAAAACTGTTTTTT
CDR3aa: CASSGTGTKGEKLFF

v_gene: TRBV12-3/TRBV12-4
j_gene: TRBJ1-1
d_gene: TRBD1
abundance: -
CDR3nt: TGTGCCAGCAGTCAAACAGGGGGCACTGAAGCTTTCTTT
CDR3aa: CASSQTGGTEAFF

v_gene: TRBV27
j_gene: TRBJ2-7
d_gene: -
abundance: few
CDR3nt: TGTGCCAGCAGTTTACAGGGGGGCAACTACGAGCAGTACTTC
CDR3aa: CASSLQGGNYEQYF

v_gene: TRBV19
j_gene: TRBJ2-1
d_gene: -
abundance: -
CDR3nt: TGTGCCAGTAGGTCCCGTCCCGTTCGCGACAATGAGCAGTTCTTC
CDR3aa: CASRSRPVRDNEQFF

v_gene: TRBV5-6
j_gene: TRBJ1-1
d_gene: -
abundance: -
CDR3nt: TGTGCCAGCCTTGGGGCGGGGCCCGGGCGCCGCATAATAAACACTGAAGCTTTCTTT
CDR3aa: CASLGAGPGRRIINTEAFF

v_gene: TRBV11-3
j_gene: TRBJ2-5
d_gene: -
abundance: once
CDR3nt: TGTGCCAGCAGCTTAGGGGCAGGACAAGAGACCCAGTACTTC
CDR3aa: CASSLGAGQETQYF

v_gene: TRBV6-1
j_gene: TRBJ1-1
d_gene: -
abundance: -
CDR3nt: TGTGCCAGTAGTGAAGGGGCAGGGGAGTACACTGAAGCTTTCTTT
CDR3aa: CASSEGAGEYTEAFF

v_gene: TRBV5-8
j_gene: TRBJ2-7
d_gene: TRBD2
abundance: -
CDR3nt: TGTGCCAGCAGCTCCCGGACTAGCGGGCCCGGAGGATTATACGAGCAGTACTTC
CDR3aa: CASSSRTSGPGGLYEQYF

v_gene: TRBV19
j_gene: TRBJ2-2
d_gene: -
abundance: few
CDR3nt: TGTGCCAGTAGTATCGGGGCCAGTCGAGTGACCGGGGAGCTGTTTTTT
CDR3aa: CASSIGASRVTGELFF

v_gene: TRBV5-1
j_gene: TRBJ2-1
d_gene: TRBD2
abundance: -
CDR3nt: TGCGCCAGCAGCCTCGGGACTAGCGGGAGCGATGAGCAGTTCTTC
CDR3aa: CASSLGTSGSDEQFF

v_gene: TRBV5-5
j_gene: TRBJ2-3
d_gene: -
abundance: -
CDR3nt: TGTGCCAGCAGCCCCCTCTCAAAAGCCACAGATACGCAGTATTTT
CDR3aa: CASSPLSKATDTQYF

v_gene: TRBV9
j_gene: TRBJ2-1
d_gene: -
abundance: -
CDR3nt: TGTGCCAGCAGCGTATTACCCTCCTCCGACAATGAGCAGTTCTTC
CDR3aa: CASSVLPSSDNEQFF

v_gene: TRBV5-1
j_gene: TRBJ1-3
d_gene: -
abundance: -
CDR3nt: TGCGCCAGCAGCACCTTCGATAGAGGCACTGGAAACACCATATATTTT
CDR3aa: CASSTFDRGTGNTIYF

v_gene: TRBV2
j_gene: TRBJ1-2
d_gene: TRBD1
abundance: -
CDR3nt: TGTGCCAGCATCTGGGACAGGAGCCACTATGGCTACACCTTC
CDR3aa: CASIWDRSHYGYTF

v_gene: TRBV19
j_gene: TRBJ1-1
d_gene: -
abundance: -
CDR3nt: TGTGCCAGTAGTATCGGGGACACGTACGCTGAAGCTTTCTTT
CDR3aa: CASSIGDTYAEAFF

v_gene: TRBV7-2
j_gene: TRBJ2-3
d_gene: -
abundance: -
CDR3nt: TGTGCCAGCAGCCTCGAACGGCGGGGTACGCAGTATTTT
CDR3aa: CASSLERRGTQYF

v_gene: TRBV11-2
j_gene: TRBJ2-7
d_gene: -
abundance: -
CDR3nt: TGTGCCAGCAGCTTTGATATGGACCAGACCAGTCTCTCCTACGAGCAGTACTTC
CDR3aa: CASSFDMDQTSLSYEQYF

v_gene: TRBV7-3
j_gene: TRBJ2-1
d_gene: -
abundance: -
CDR3nt: TGTGCCAGCAGCTTAAACGAGAGGACCCAGAATGAGCAGTTCTTC
CDR3aa: CASSLNERTQNEQFF

v_gene: TRBV9
j_gene: TRBJ2-1
d_gene: TRBD2
abundance: few
CDR3nt: TGTGCCAGCACCTCCTATAGCGGGGGTGGTGAGCAGTTCTTC
CDR3aa: CASTSYSGGGEQFF

v_gene: TRBV7-3
j_gene: TRBJ2-3
d_gene: -
abundance: few
CDR3nt: TGTGCCAGCAGCCCGCAGGGAGGTACGCAGTATTTT
CDR3aa: CASSPQGGTQYF

v_gene: TRBV2
j_gene: TRBJ2-2
d_gene: TRBD1
abundance: -
CDR3nt: TGTGCCAGCAGTGAGGACAGGGACAGCGGGGAGCTGTTTTTT
CDR3aa: CASSEDRDSGELFF

v_gene: TRBV19
j_gene: TRBJ2-1
d_gene: -
abundance: -
CDR3nt: TGTGCCAGTAGTAACGGGAATCGGGGTTCGGCGGTACAGTTCTTC
CDR3aa: CASSNGNRGSAVQFF

v_gene: TRBV15
j_gene: TRBJ2-5
d_gene: -
abundance: -
CDR3nt: TGTGCCACCAGCAGGTCCATGGGGGAGACCCAGTACTTC
CDR3aa: CATSRSMGETQYF

v_gene: TRBV6-4
j_gene: TRBJ2-3
d_gene: TRBD2
abundance: -
CDR3nt: TGTGCCAGCAGTGAGGCTAGCGGGAGGGGTACGCAGTATTTT
CDR3aa: CASSEASGRGTQYF

v_gene: TRBV21-1
j_gene: TRBJ2-6
d_gene: -
abundance: -
CDR3nt: TGTGCCAGCAGCCCCCCTCCCTCTGGGGCCAACGTCCTGACTTTC
CDR3aa: CASSPPPSGANVLTF

v_gene: TRBV7-2
j_gene: TRBJ1-6
d_gene: -
abundance: -
CDR3nt: TGTGCCAGCAGCTTAGGCAGTCCGGGGGATAATTCACCCCTCCACTTT
CDR3aa: CASSLGSPGDNSPLHF

v_gene: TRBV15
j_gene: TRBJ1-1
d_gene: TRBD1
abundance: -
CDR3nt: TGTGCCACCAGCATCAAACAGGGGGGAACTGAAGCTTTCTTT
CDR3aa: CATSIKQGGTEAFF

v_gene: TRBV7-9
j_gene: TRBJ2-7
d_gene: -
abundance: -
CDR3nt: TGTGCCAGCAGCTTAGTAGTGGGGGCCGGAACCTACGAGCAGTACTTC
CDR3aa: CASSLVVGAGTYEQYF

v_gene: TRBV6-4
j_gene: TRBJ2-1
d_gene: -
abundance: once
CDR3nt: TGTGCCAGCAGTGAAAAAGGGGGCTCCTACAATGAGCAGTTCTTC
CDR3aa: CASSEKGGSYNEQFF

v_gene: TRBV10-3
j_gene: TRBJ1-3
d_gene: -
abundance: few
CDR3nt: TGTGCCATCAGTGAGTTGAGGGACTCTTCCTCTGGAAACACCATATATTTT
CDR3aa: CAISELRDSSSGNTIYF

v_gene: TRBV7-9
j_gene: TRBJ1-6
d_gene: -
abundance: few
CDR3nt: TGTGCCAGCAGTGTAGTGGGGGGAAATTCACCCCTCCACTTT
CDR3aa: CASSVVGGNSPLHF

v_gene: TRBV7-7
j_gene: TRBJ2-1
d_gene: -
abundance: once
CDR3nt: TGTGCCAGCAGCTTAGCCTTGGACAGCTACAATGAGCAGTTCTTC
CDR3aa: CASSLALDSYNEQFF

v_gene: TRBV27
j_gene: TRBJ2-1
d_gene: TRBD2
abundance: -
CDR3nt: TGTGCCAGCAGTTTCCTAGCGGGGAATGAGCAGTTCTTC
CDR3aa: CASSFLAGNEQFF

v_gene: TRBV6-1
j_gene: TRBJ2-2
d_gene: -
abundance: -
CDR3nt: TGTGCCAGCAGTTCCGGGACCCACACCGGGGAGCTGTTTTTT
CDR3aa: CASSSGTHTGELFF

v_gene: TRBV15
j_gene: TRBJ1-3
d_gene: -
abundance: once
CDR3nt: TGTGCCACCAGCAGAGACCACGGGACATTGGGATCTGGAAACACCATATATTTT
CDR3aa: CATSRDHGTLGSGNTIYF

v_gene: TRBV29-1
j_gene: TRBJ2-3
d_gene: TRBD2
abundance: -
CDR3nt: TGCAGCGCTAGCGGGAACACAGATACGCAGTATTTT
CDR3aa: CSASGNTDTQYF

v_gene: TRBV5-4
j_gene: TRBJ2-3
d_gene: -
abundance: -
CDR3nt: TGTGCCAGCAGCACGGGCTGGAGTGATACGCAGTATTTT
CDR3aa: CASSTGWSDTQYF

v_gene: TRBV20-1
j_gene: TRBJ2-3
d_gene: -
abundance: -
CDR3nt: TGCAGTGCTAGGATCGGGGGTACGCAGTATTTT
CDR3aa: CSARIGGTQYF

v_gene: TRBV15
j_gene: TRBJ2-3
d_gene: -
abundance: -
CDR3nt: TGTGCCACCAGCAGAGATGGGGAGGCAGATACGCAGTATTTT
CDR3aa: CATSRDGEADTQYF

v_gene: TRBV19
j_gene: TRBJ2-2
d_gene: -
abundance: -
CDR3nt: TGTGCCAGTAGTATTGGTTCAGGGTCCCCCACCGGGGAGCTGTTTTTT
CDR3aa: CASSIGSGSPTGELFF